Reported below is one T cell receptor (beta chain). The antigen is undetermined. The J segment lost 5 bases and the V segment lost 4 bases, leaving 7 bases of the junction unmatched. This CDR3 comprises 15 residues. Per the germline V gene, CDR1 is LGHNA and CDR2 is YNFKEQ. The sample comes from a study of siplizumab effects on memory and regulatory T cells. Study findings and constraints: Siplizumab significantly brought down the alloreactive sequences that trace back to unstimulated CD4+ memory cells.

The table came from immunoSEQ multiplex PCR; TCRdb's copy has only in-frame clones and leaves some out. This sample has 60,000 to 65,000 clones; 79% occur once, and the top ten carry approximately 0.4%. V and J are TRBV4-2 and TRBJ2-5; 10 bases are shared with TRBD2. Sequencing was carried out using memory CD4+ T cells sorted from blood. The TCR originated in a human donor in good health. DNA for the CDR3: TGTGCCAGCAGCCGCTCAGCGGGGGGGCTGGAGACCCAGTACTTC. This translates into CASSRSAGGLETQYF.